What follows are 27 T cell receptor beta chains derived from one specimen sequenced in a study of cytomegalovirus exposure and HLA in healthy donors (dated 2017 in TCRdb). The method behind the library was the immunoSEQ multiplex PCR assay. For the multiplex PCR, a mixture combining 60 forward primers for TCR Vbeta segments and 13 reverse primers for TCR Jbeta segments was used. What TCRdb holds here is the immuneACCESS table cut down to in-frame rearrangements. Part of the clones is not present; checked against another copy, under half of the missing clones reflect an unresolved V gene, and the others are unexplained. The sample has some 100,000 clones on record, around 74% of them singletons. The ten largest clones take up over 12% of the sample. The specimen was PBMCs. Every receptor here comes from a male donor in good health and CMV-seropositive.

This clone was counted a few times. This chain connects TRBV30 to TRBJ1-1, with D possibly TRBD1 on 6 matching bases. Trimming shortened V by 1 base and J by 0 bases, and 30 bases separated the two germline ends. Germline V CDR1 and CDR2: GTSNPN, SVGIG (reference sequence). CDR3 size: 21 residues. The CDR3 coding sequence is TGTGCCTGGAGTGCCCCTTCCTATACCGGGGGGCGCGTCGGTCTGAACACTGAAGCTTTCTTT. Its protein product is CAWSAPSYTGGRVGLNTEAFF.

About this clone: Sequence at one end of the junction differs from germline and may be a read error. The chain's CDR3 is CSSSSTGFQETQYF. The CDR3 DNA reads TGTTCCAGCAGCTCAACAGGGTTTCAAGAGACCCAGTACTTC. This chain uses TRBV7-9 with TRBJ2-5; TRBD1 might be the D (6 bases). Germline values: CDR1 SEHNR, CDR2 FQNEAQ (reference sequence). The CDR3 covers 14 residues.

This clone was observed at least ten times. CDR3 coding DNA: TGTGCCAGCAGAAGCATTTCCTACGAGCAGTACTTC. Translation gives CASRSISYEQYF. This rearrangement joins TRBV27 to TRBJ2-7; no clear D gene. Trimming left V 6 bases short and J 1 base short, with 7 bases between. The CDR3 runs to 12 residues. CDR1 is MNHEY and CDR2 is SMNVEV in the germline V gene (reference sequence).

Only a few counts were recorded for this clone. J is TRBJ2-3 and V is TRBV6-1, with 8 nucleotides matching TRBD2. Germline loops: CDR1 MNHNS, CDR2 SASEGT. V was pared by 3 bases and J by 2 bases, with 7 bases of the junction left unmatched. The CDR3 loop spans 16 amino acids. In DNA form, the CDR3 reads TGTGCCAGCAGTGAGTCCAGCGGGGGCTCCACAGATACGCAGTATTTT. Protein product: CASSESSGGSTDTQYF.

Here the CDR3 DNA reads TGCAGCGTCGCAATCCGGGACAGGACTAGAGGCGAGCAGTACTTC. Translation: CSVAIRDRTRGEQYF. This chain joins TRBV29-1 and TRBJ2-7; D may be TRBD1 (8 bases). Germline V CDR1 and CDR2: SQVTM, ANQGSEA. Trimming stripped 6 bases from V and 6 bases from J, with 24 bases between. The CDR3 totals 15 residues.

The rearrangement uses TRBV30 and TRBJ2-1; TRBD1 matches at 11 bases. The CDR3 has 16 amino acids. Germline values: CDR1 GTSNPN, CDR2 SVGIG (reference sequence). CDR3 amino acids: CACGGGTGGSRRPQFF. As DNA, the CDR3 is TGTGCATGTGGAGGCGGGACAGGGGGTTCCCGTCGCCCCCAGTTCTTC.

The genes are TRBV6-6 and TRBJ2-1; 8 positions agree with TRBD1. The CDR3 extends over 14 amino acids. Per the germline V gene, CDR1 is MNHNY and CDR2 is SVGAGI (reference sequence). Unmatched junction bases numbered 10, after V lost 6 bases and J lost 9 bases. CDR3 in amino acids: CASRMQGAVGEQFF. CDR3 coding DNA: TGTGCCAGCAGAATGCAGGGGGCAGTCGGTGAGCAGTTCTTC.

The rearrangement uses TRBV5-1 and TRBJ2-1, with 10 bases aligning to TRBD2. There are 16 residues in the CDR3. J was trimmed by 9 bases and V by 0 bases; bases with no gene match: 9. Germline values: CDR1 SGHRS, CDR2 YFSETQ. The chain's CDR3 is CASSLALLAGESEQFF. The CDR3 nucleotides are TGCGCCAGCAGCTTGGCCCTTCTAGCGGGGGAAAGTGAGCAGTTCTTC.

The chain couples TRBV7-9 to TRBJ2-7, with D unclear. Trimming cost V 6 bases and J 6 bases, with 15 bases left between them. Germline V gene lookup returns CDR1 SEHNR and CDR2 FQNEAQ (reference sequence). This CDR3 region has 13 residues. The CDR3 sequence is CASRTDLAPEQYF. CDR3 coding DNA: TGTGCCAGCAGGACCGACTTAGCCCCCGAGCAGTACTTC.

The V gene is TRBV30, the J gene TRBJ2-7; 8 nucleotides align to TRBD1. V was clipped by 1 base and J by 9 bases; unmatched bases: 8. The V gene's germline CDR1 is GTSNPN and CDR2 SVGIG (reference sequence). The CDR3 has 13 amino acids. CDR3 loop: CAWSAGQGTAQYF. CDR3 in DNA: TGTGCCTGGAGTGCCGGACAGGGTACGGCGCAGTACTTC.

V is TRBV2 and J is TRBJ1-4; D is undetermined. The CDR3 contains 15 residues. Germline V lookup: CDR1 SNHLY, CDR2 FYNNEI. V dropped 7 bases and J dropped 5 bases, with 17 bases sitting between them. The CDR3 DNA reads as TGTGCCAGCACCTCCCAGAGTGCGGGAAATGAAAAACTGTTTTTT. It specifies CASTSQSAGNEKLFF. The full variable domain, with the rest looked up from reference TRBV2 and TRBJ1-4, is EPEVTQTPSHQVTQMGQEVILRCVPISNHLYFYWYRQILGQKVEFLVSFYNNEISEKSEIFDDQFSVERPDGSNFTLKIRSTKLEDSAMYFCASTSQSAGNEKLFFGSGTQLSVL.

The V gene is TRBV7-9, the J gene TRBJ2-7, with a tentative D call TRBD2 (6 bases). The germline gives CDR1 SEHNR, CDR2 FQNEAQ (reference sequence). CDR3 length equals 16 residues. Trimming pared 6 bases from V and 4 bases from J, leaving 22 bases between. The CDR3 region has the DNA TGTGCCAGCAGGTCCACACCGGGGACCGGGACTTACGAGCAGTACTTC. It specifies CASRSTPGTGTYEQYF.

Only a few counts were recorded for this clone. The rearrangement links TRBV7-9 to TRBJ1-6, with TRBD1 identical over 7 bases. J lost 11 bases, V lost 1 base, and 5 bases had no gene match. Germline CDR1 SEHNR, CDR2 FQNEAQ (reference sequence). The CDR3 runs to 14 residues. The CDR3 DNA sequence: TGTGCCAGCAGCTTAGTACAGGGGTCTACACCCCTCCACTTT. As protein: CASSLVQGSTPLHF.

In this sample, this clone turned up a few times. The chain combines TRBV9 with TRBJ1-1; 7 positions match TRBD1. This CDR3 has 13 amino acids. CDR1 SGDLS and CDR2 YYNGEE come from the germline V gene. With V trimmed by 0 bases and J by 4 bases, 0 bases remained unmatched. The DNA for the CDR3 is TGTGCCAGCAGCGTAGGGGACAGCACTGAAGCTTTCTTT. Its translation is CASSVGDSTEAFF.

The genes are TRBV7-2 and TRBJ1-6, with D unresolved. Trimming removed 3 bases from V and 7 bases from J, with 7 bases in between. Germline lookup yields CDR1 SGHTA and CDR2 FQGNSA. The length of the CDR3 is 13 residues. CDR3 protein: CASSFAENSPLHF. The CDR3 nucleotides read TGTGCCAGCAGCTTTGCAGAAAATTCACCCCTCCACTTT.

Written as DNA, the CDR3 is TGCAGCGTTGCGGTACGGGAGACCCAGTACTTC. Translated: CSVAVRETQYF. V gene TRBV29-1 combines with J gene TRBJ2-5; D unresolved. Germline CDR1 SQVTM, CDR2 ANQGSEA. Trimming pared 4 bases from V and 5 bases from J, leaving 8 bases between. The CDR3 covers 11 residues.

J is TRBJ2-6 and V is TRBV5-6, with a tentative D call TRBD2 (6 bases). The CDR3 is 16 amino acids. Germline V gives CDR1 SGHDT, CDR2 YYEEEE. V dropped 4 bases and J dropped 4 bases, with 15 bases sitting between them. The CDR3 is CASSRRWGVGANVLTF. Here the CDR3 DNA reads TGTGCCAGCAGCCGGCGGTGGGGGGTCGGGGCCAACGTCCTGACTTTC.

The chain employs TRBV5-1 and TRBJ2-5; D is unresolved. CDR3 length equals 12 residues. The V end was cut by 4 bases, the J end by 0 bases, with 4 bases between. Germline CDR1 SGHRS, CDR2 YFSETQ. The CDR3 is CASSLDQETQYF. CDR3 nucleotides: TGCGCCAGCAGCCTAGACCAAGAGACCCAGTACTTC.

This clone was seen repeatedly, ten times or more. V and J are TRBV6-1 and TRBJ2-3; 10 nucleotides align to TRBD2. The CDR3 extends over 15 amino acids. CDR1 is MNHNS and CDR2 is SASEGT in the germline V gene. Germline trimming cut 2 bases from V and 4 bases from J; bases unmatched to any gene: 3. This chain's CDR3 is CASSETAGGPDTQYF. CDR3 coding DNA: TGTGCCAGCAGTGAAACAGCGGGGGGGCCAGATACGCAGTATTTT.

The CDR3 spells CASAWGGGGFNEQFF. The DNA for the CDR3 is TGTGCCAGCGCCTGGGGGGGCGGGGGGTTTAATGAGCAGTTCTTC. The V gene is TRBV14, the J gene TRBJ2-1, with TRBD2 matching over 8 bases. V lost 8 bases and J lost 7; bases outside the gene matches: 13. Germline CDR1 and CDR2: SGHDN and FVKESK. The CDR3 totals 15 residues. Drawing the rest from reference TRBV14 and TRBJ2-1, the complete variable domain is EAGVTQFPSHSVIEKGQTVTLRCDPISGHDNLYWYRRVMGKEIKFLLHFVKESKQDESGMPNNRFLAERTGGTYSTLKVQPAELEDSGVYFCASAWGGGGFNEQFFGPGTRLTVL.

This clone was picked up a small number of times. This sequence joins TRBV9 and TRBJ1-2; D unclear. Germline V gene sequence: CDR1 SGDLS, CDR2 YYNGEE. This CDR3 contains 15 residues. The V end was cut by 4 bases, the J end by 0 bases, with 13 bases between. The CDR3 is CASSPSGSANYGYTF. CDR3 nucleotides: TGTGCCAGCAGCCCCAGCGGGAGCGCTAACTATGGCTACACCTTC.

This clone was counted a few times. The V and J genes are TRBV4-1 and TRBJ1-5, with unresolved D. Germline values: CDR1 MGHRA, CDR2 YSYEKL. V shed 1 base and J shed 4 bases, with 5 bases lying between them. There are 13 residues in the CDR3. The DNA for the CDR3 is TGCGCCAGCAGCCAAGGCGTGAATCAGCCCCAGCATTTT. It is translated as CASSQGVNQPQHF.

The genes are TRBV4-3 and TRBJ1-2, with D maybe TRBD1 (5 bases). The CDR3 extends over 17 amino acids. The germline gives CDR1 LGHNA, CDR2 YSLEER. V was trimmed by 1 base and J by 0 bases, leaving 15 bases between them. As DNA, the CDR3 is TGCGCCAGCAGCCAAGGTGTCGGGGGACCAACTAACTATGGCTACACCTTC. Translation gives CASSQGVGGPTNYGYTF.

The CDR3 nucleotides read TGCGCCAGCAGTCCCCCTAGTAGACAGTTCTTC. This translates into CASSPPSRQFF. V usage is TRBV23-1 and J usage is TRBJ2-1; D is unclear. TRBV23-1 belongs to the ORF category, with a function that is uncertain. The CDR3 covers 11 residues. V lost 4 bases and J lost 13, with 11 bases in between.

The chain carries TRBV5-1 and TRBJ2-1; the match to TRBD2 covers 9 bases. The V gene end was trimmed by 3 bases and the J gene end by 10 bases; junction bases not matched to a gene: 5. This CDR3 spans 13 amino acids. Germline CDR1 and CDR2: SGHRS and YFSETQ. The CDR3 region is CASSWTSDLEQFF. CDR3 DNA sequence: TGCGCCAGCAGCTGGACTAGCGATTTAGAGCAGTTCTTC. Full variable domain (remainder filled in from reference TRBV5-1 and TRBJ2-1): KAGVTQTPRYLIKTRGQQVTLSCSPISGHRSVSWYQQTPGQGLQFLFEYFSETQRNKGNFPGRFSGRQFSNSRSEMNVSTLELGDSALYLCASSWTSDLEQFFGPGTRLTVL.

This chain joins TRBV6-1 and TRBJ2-7; TRBD1 matches at 9 bases. Germline values: CDR1 MNHNS, CDR2 SASEGT. The CDR3 is 14 residues long. With V trimmed by 6 bases and J by 5 bases, 8 bases remained unmatched. CDR3 sequence (DNA): TGTGCCAGCAGCCACAGGGGGCCGTGGGACGAGCAGTACTTC. The encoded protein is CASSHRGPWDEQYF.

This chain connects TRBV30 to TRBJ1-2; 9 positions match TRBD1. The trim removed 4 bases at V and 7 bases at J, leaving 7 bases unmatched. Germline CDR1 reads GTSNPN; CDR2 reads SVGIG (reference sequence). The CDR3 is 13 amino acids. CDR3 region: CAWKDRGWSGYTF. The CDR3 DNA sequence: TGTGCCTGGAAAGACAGGGGGTGGTCTGGCTACACCTTC. The complete variable domain, with remaining parts taken from reference TRBV30 and TRBJ1-2, reads SQTIHQWPATLVQPVGSPLSLECTVEGTSNPNLYWYRQAAGRGLQLLFYSVGIGQISSEVPQNLSASRPQDRQFILSSKKLLLSDSGFYLCAWKDRGWSGYTFGSGTRLTVV.